The 5 T cell receptor beta chains listed next were all sequenced from one sample in a study of cytomegalovirus exposure and HLA in healthy donors (dated by TCRdb to about 2017). Libraries were built with the immunoSEQ multiplex PCR assay. For the multiplex PCR, a mixture combining 60 forward primers for TCR Vbeta segments and 13 reverse primers for TCR Jbeta segments was used. This immuneACCESS table, as held by TCRdb, lists in-frame sequences with V and J called but not all clones. Of the missing ones, under half trace to an unresolved V gene in checked studies; the others have no known cause. The table for this sample records approximately 75,000 clones. The biggest ten clones account for 0.83% of the sample. The sample consisted of PBMCs. All receptors derive from a boy aged 10-17 years in good health and CMV-seronegative.

This chain connects TRBV4-2 to TRBJ2-1; TRBD2 matches at 7 bases. This CDR3 region has 16 residues. Germline CDR1 reads LGHNA; CDR2 reads YNFKEQ. Trimming cost V 1 base and J 3 bases; bases outside gene matches: 6. The CDR3, as DNA: TGTGCCAGCAGCCAAGTAAGCGGGGATTACTACAATGAGCAGTTCTTC. Its protein is CASSQVSGDYYNEQFF.

Notes on this clone: At the DNA level, this CDR3 is encoded by other sequences in the same sample as well. The rearrangement uses TRBV29-1 and TRBJ2-1; D might be TRBD2 (5 bases). The CDR3 totals 13 residues. The germline V gene has CDR1 SQVTM and CDR2 ANQGSEA. Trimming cost V 2 bases and J 5 bases, with 10 bases left between them. The CDR3 sequence: CSVETTTNNEQFF. The CDR3 nucleotides read TGCAGCGTTGAAACCACGACTAACAATGAGCAGTTCTTC.

The chain is built from TRBV9 and TRBJ2-7; TRBD2 agrees at 8 bases. This CDR3 spans 14 amino acids. J lost 2 bases, V lost 5 bases, and 6 bases had no gene match. In germline, CDR1 is SGDLS, CDR2 YYNGEE. The CDR3 protein is CASSPGGDTYEQYF. Written as DNA, the CDR3 is TGTGCCAGCAGTCCGGGGGGGGACACCTACGAGCAGTACTTC.

The CDR3 sequence is CASSYSTTDSGYTF. CDR3 coding DNA: TGTGCCAGCAGTTACTCTACGACAGATTCCGGCTACACCTTC. The chain is built from TRBV6-5 and TRBJ1-2, with a weak D call TRBD1 (5 bases). This CDR3 is built from 14 residues. The ends were cut back, 0 bases at V and 8 bases at J, with 13 bases in the middle. Germline lookup yields CDR1 MNHEY and CDR2 SVGAGI.

The chain employs TRBV19 and TRBJ2-5; 10 positions agree with TRBD1. CDR3 length: 15 residues. Germline V gene data show CDR1 as LNHDA and CDR2 as SQIVND (reference sequence). Trimming at V came to 6 bases and at J to 5 bases, leaving 9 bases not matched to a gene. The DNA for the CDR3 is TGTGCCAGTAGCCTGGGACAGGGGCACAGGGAGACCCAGTACTTC. It encodes CASSLGQGHRETQYF.